The clone carrying this TCR beta chain is medium-sized. Its cognate antigen is unknown. The germline V gene has CDR1 KGHSH and CDR2 LQKENI. The CDR3 loop spans 16 amino acids. V was clipped by 2 bases and J by 2 bases; unmatched bases: 5. A mixed TRB-A/B primer pool amplified rearranged TRB by multiplex touch-down PCR. TCRdb itself ran the multiplex PCR reads through MiXCR, one entry per CDR3 protein. The sample consists of 2,000 to 2,500 distinct CDR3 sequences, about 20% of them appearing once. The data stem from a study of T cell repertoires in aging, cancer and after chemotherapy. Study-level information: The full dataset contained several million TCR reads.

Study observations and caveats: In hematological cancer patients, infiltrated lymphoid organs may have impaired thymic emigration or peripheral T cell expansion. In healthy donors, age-related TCR diversity loss mainly reflected lost richness.

Peripheral blood genomic DNA, not sorted cells or RNA, was the template. Sample: blood. The chain uses TRBV18 and TRBJ2-3, with 9 bases aligning to TRBD2. The receptor comes from a human donor with a blood cancer. The CDR3 bases are TGTGCCAGCTCACCAGGCAGCGGGGGGCACACAGATACGCAGTATTTT. It encodes CASSPGSGGHTDTQYF. The variable domain in full, completed from reference TRBV18 and TRBJ2-3, reads NAGVMQNPRHLVRRRGQEARLRCSPMKGHSHVYWYRQLPEEGLKFMVYLQKENIIDESGMPKERFSAEFPKEGPSILRIQQVVRGDSAAYFCASSPGSGGHTDTQYFGPGTRLTVL.